This T cell receptor beta chain was captured by sequencing in a study of cytomegalovirus exposure and HLA in healthy donors. At the level of the study: In terms of ancestry, the Caucasian-associated cluster contained roughly 81% of the roughly 360 genotyped donors. The study's findings and limits: According to a later analysis, donors in an Asian-associated ancestry cluster reportedly had fewer N-insertions than the roughly 640-donor mean. Presence/absence analyses treated sequencing depth as roughly uniform across donors.

Each donor was nominally healthy when sampled (though unrecorded immune exposures were likely). As for this clone: What it binds is not known.

The PCR used 60 Vbeta and 13 Jbeta primers. Produced via immunoSEQ multiplex PCR; TCRdb's table is partial and in-frame only. The sample includes under 200,000 clones, about four fifths of them seen just once. Trimming shortened V by 2 bases and J by 3 bases, and 10 bases separated the two germline ends. CDR3 length equals 14 residues. Germline V lookup: CDR1 LNHDA, CDR2 SQIVND (reference sequence). Sequencing was performed on PBMCs. This rearrangement joins TRBV19 to TRBJ1-2; D possibly corresponds to TRBD1 (5 bases). The sequence was collected from a boy under 18 in good health and CMV-seronegative. This chain's CDR3 is CASSIQSRDYGYTF. The DNA for the CDR3 is TGTGCCAGTAGTATACAGTCCAGGGACTATGGCTACACCTTC.